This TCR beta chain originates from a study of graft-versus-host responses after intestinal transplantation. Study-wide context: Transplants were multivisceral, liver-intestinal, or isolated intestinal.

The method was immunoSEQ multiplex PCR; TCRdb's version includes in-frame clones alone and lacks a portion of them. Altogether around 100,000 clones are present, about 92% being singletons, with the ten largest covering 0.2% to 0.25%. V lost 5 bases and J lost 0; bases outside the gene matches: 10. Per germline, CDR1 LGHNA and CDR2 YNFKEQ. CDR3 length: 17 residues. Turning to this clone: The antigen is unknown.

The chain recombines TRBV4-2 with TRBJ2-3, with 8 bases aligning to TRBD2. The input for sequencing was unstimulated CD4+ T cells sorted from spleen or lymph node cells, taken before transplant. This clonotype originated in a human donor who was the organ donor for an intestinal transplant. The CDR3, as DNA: TGTGCCAGCAGCTCTTCAGGGGTAGCGGGAAGCACAGATACGCAGTATTTT. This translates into CASSSSGVAGSTDTQYF.